A single sample is the source of the 14 T cell receptor beta chains below, sequenced in a study of shared clonotypes between healthy human individuals. This table comes from immunoSEQ multiplex PCR, and its TCRdb copy is limited to in-frame clones, with some not included. Here the sample spans roughly 1.5 million clones, around 98% being singletons. The sequencing sample was made of naive CD4+ T cells sorted from blood. Subset meaning: CD45RA+ positively selected. Receptors were obtained from a young man in good health.

The chain is built from TRBV18 and TRBJ2-1, with TRBD2 matching over 7 bases. CDR3 length equals 16 residues. V lost 6 bases to trimming and J lost 3 bases; unmatched junction nucleotides: 11. Germline V lookup: CDR1 KGHSH, CDR2 LQKENI. CDR3 nucleotide sequence: TGTGCCAGCTCTTACGAAGGCGGGAGTTTCTACAATGAGCAGTTCTTC. Its protein product is CASSYEGGSFYNEQFF.

The J gene is TRBJ1-2, the V gene TRBV28; D unresolved. V lost 10 bases to trimming and J lost 8 bases, with 23 bases between them. CDR3 size: 14 residues. CDR1 and CDR2 from the germline V gene are MDHEN and SYDVKM. The CDR3 DNA reads as TGTGCCACCACCGCCCCATACGCCGCTGTAGGCTACACCTTC. Encoded protein: CATTAPYAAVGYTF.

On this clone itself: Different DNA sequences within this sample yield the same CDR3. V gene TRBV18 combines with J gene TRBJ2-3; TRBD1 matches at 9 bases. The CDR3 is 13 residues long. CDR1 is KGHSH and CDR2 is LQKENI in the germline V gene. V shed 5 bases, J shed 4 bases, and the junction held 1 base outside the gene matches. Here the CDR3 reads CASSRDRADTQYF. In DNA form, the CDR3 reads TGTGCCAGCTCAAGGGACAGGGCAGATACGCAGTATTTT. Supplemented by reference TRBV18 and TRBJ2-3, the full variable domain reads NAGVMQNPRHLVRRRGQEARLRCSPMKGHSHVYWYRQLPEEGLKFMVYLQKENIIDESGMPKERFSAEFPKEGPSILRIQQVVRGDSAAYFCASSRDRADTQYFGPGTRLTVL.

The genes are TRBV10-2 and TRBJ2-1; the D gene is possibly TRBD1 (5 bases). Germline V gives CDR1 WSHSY, CDR2 SAAADI. V was trimmed by 5 bases and J by 3 bases, leaving 8 bases between them. This CDR3 spans 13 amino acids. CDR3 protein: CASSLRDYNEQFF. The CDR3 DNA is TGCGCCAGCAGTCTCAGGGACTACAATGAGCAGTTCTTC.

V usage is TRBV21-1 and J usage is TRBJ2-1; the table's D call of TRBD2 was not tested on the DNA. TRBV21-1 is a listed pseudogene. The CDR3 is 14 amino acids. In DNA form, the CDR3 reads TGTGCCAGCAGCAAAGGGACTAGCGGGTGCGAGCAGTTCTTC. It codes for CASSKGTSGCEQFF.

The V gene is TRBV5-1, the J gene TRBJ2-1, with 7 bases aligning to TRBD2. The junction had 7 bases not matched to a gene; V was cut back by 7 bases and J by 0 bases. Germline CDR1 SGHRS, CDR2 YFSETQ. The CDR3 contains 15 residues. CDR3 in amino acids: CASVEGGSSYNEQFF. CDR3 DNA sequence: TGCGCCAGCGTAGAGGGAGGGAGCTCCTACAATGAGCAGTTCTTC.

CDR3 DNA sequence: TGTGCCAGCAGTGGGTTGGCCCCTTCGGACACAGATACGCAGTATTTT. This encodes CASSGLAPSDTDTQYF. The chain is built from TRBV6-1 and TRBJ2-3; D is unresolved. CDR1 and CDR2 from the germline V gene are MNHNS and SASEGT. CDR3 length: 16 amino acids. Trimming pared 4 bases from V and 2 bases from J, leaving 16 bases between.

V is TRBV25-1 and J is TRBJ1-1, with TRBD1 identical over 7 bases. Losses at the gene ends were 8 bases for V and 9 bases for J; bases not matched to a gene: 12. Germline V gives CDR1 MGHDK, CDR2 SYGVNS. This CDR3 contains 13 residues. The CDR3 DNA reads TGTGCCAGCGGGCTAACAGGGGCTCGGAAAGCTTTCTTT. It encodes CASGLTGARKAFF. Combining the CDR3 with reference TRBV25-1 and TRBJ1-1 gives the whole variable domain EADIYQTPRYLVIGTGKKITLECSQTMGHDKMYWYQQDPGMELHLIHYSYGVNSTEKGDLSSESTVSRIRTEHFPLTLESARPSHTSQYLCASGLTGARKAFFGQGTRLTVV.

On this clone itself: Within the sample, other DNA sequences also encode this same CDR3. V usage is TRBV18 and J usage is TRBJ2-7; the match to TRBD1 covers 9 bases. This CDR3 has 13 residues. Germline assignment: CDR1 KGHSH and CDR2 LQKENI. Losses at the gene ends were 6 bases for V and 4 bases for J; bases not matched to a gene: 4. The CDR3 region is CASSPGTGYEQYF. CDR3 DNA: TGTGCCAGCTCGCCTGGGACAGGGTACGAGCAGTACTTC.

The V call is TRBV4-2, the J call TRBJ2-7; either TRBD1 or TRBD2 may fit D (7 bases each). The CDR3 has 14 residues. CDR1 LGHNA and CDR2 YNFKEQ come from the germline V gene. V lost 4 bases to trimming and J lost 4 bases, with 14 bases between them. The CDR3 region has the DNA TGTGCCAGCAGCCGGCAGGGGGGAGGGTACGAGCAGTACTTC. Its translation is CASSRQGGGYEQYF.

This clone was observed a single time. The V and J genes are TRBV18 and TRBJ1-1; no clear D. Trimming shortened V by 4 bases and J by 1 base, and 4 bases separated the two germline ends. The CDR3 covers 12 residues. CDR1 and CDR2 (germline): KGHSH, LQKENI. CDR3 protein: CASSQGNTEAFF. The CDR3 DNA reads as TGTGCCAGCTCACAGGGGAACACTGAAGCTTTCTTT.

This clone was counted once. The genes are TRBV27 and TRBJ2-5; 12 positions agree with TRBD2. Germline V gene lookup returns CDR1 MNHEY and CDR2 SMNVEV (reference sequence). The CDR3 covers 15 residues. The V segment lost 1 base and the J segment 7 bases; nucleotides outside the gene matches: 4. In nucleotides, the CDR3 is TGTGCCAGCAGTTTATTGACTAGCGGGAGTGGGACCCAGTACTTC. Amino acids: CASSLLTSGSGTQYF.

This sequence joins TRBV28 and TRBJ1-5; D ambiguous. The germline CDR1 and CDR2 sequences are MDHEN and SYDVKM. The germline V and J ends were trimmed by 6 bases and 6 bases, with 15 bases remaining between them. There are 14 residues in the CDR3. CDR3 sequence reads: CASRPTEEGQPQHF. In DNA, the CDR3 is TGTGCCAGCAGACCGACTGAGGAGGGTCAGCCCCAGCATTTT.

This clone has a single count. The V gene is TRBV7-6, the J gene TRBJ2-2, with D unresolved. CDR3 length: 16 residues. The germline V gene encodes CDR1 SGHVS and CDR2 FNYEAQ. V gave up 6 bases and J gave up 4 bases, with 18 bases separating them. The CDR3 DNA follows: TGTGCCAGCAGAAATACCCTGCATAATCCCACCGGGGAGCTGTTTTTT. Encoded protein: CASRNTLHNPTGELFF.